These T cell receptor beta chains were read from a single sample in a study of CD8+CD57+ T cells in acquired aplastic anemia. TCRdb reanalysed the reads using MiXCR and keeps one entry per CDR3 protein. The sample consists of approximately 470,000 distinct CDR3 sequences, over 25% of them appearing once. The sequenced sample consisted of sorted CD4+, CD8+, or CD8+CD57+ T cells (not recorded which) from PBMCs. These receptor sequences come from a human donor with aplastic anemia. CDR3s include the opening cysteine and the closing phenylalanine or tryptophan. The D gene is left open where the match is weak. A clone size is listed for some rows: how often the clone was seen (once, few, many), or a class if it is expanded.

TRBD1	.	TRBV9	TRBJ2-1	CASSGTGGRENEQFF	TGTGCCAGCAGCGGGACAGGGGGCCGTGAGAATGAGCAGTTCTTC
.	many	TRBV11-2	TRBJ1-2	CASSSTGGFYGYTF	TGTGCCAGCAGCTCCACCGGGGGCTTCTATGGCTACACCTTC
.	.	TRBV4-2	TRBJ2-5	CASSLGETEQETQYF	TGTGCCAGCAGCCTCGGAGAAACCGAGCAAGAGACCCAGTACTTC
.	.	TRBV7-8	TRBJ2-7	CASSSQRGEQYF	TGTGCCAGCAGCTCCCAGAGGGGTGAGCAGTACTTC
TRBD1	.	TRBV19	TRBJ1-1	CASSSTGTGVSRAYTEAFF	TGTGCCAGTAGTAGTACCGGGACAGGGGTCTCACGCGCATATACTGAAGCTTTCTTT
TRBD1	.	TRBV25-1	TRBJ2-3	CASSDYGQGTDTQYF	TGTGCCAGCAGTGACTACGGACAGGGCACAGATACGCAGTATTTT
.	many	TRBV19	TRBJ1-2	CASTRNYNYGYTF	TGTGCCAGTACAAGGAATTATAACTATGGCTACACCTTC
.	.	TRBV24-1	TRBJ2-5	CATRKGARETQYF	TGTGCCACCAGAAAGGGAGCTCGGGAGACCCAGTACTTC
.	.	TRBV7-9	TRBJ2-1	CASSWEENNEQFF	TGTGCCAGCAGCTGGGAGGAGAACAATGAGCAGTTCTTC
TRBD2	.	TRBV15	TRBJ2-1	CATSRDGGGTYNEQFF	TGTGCCACCAGCAGAGATGGGGGAGGGACCTACAATGAGCAGTTCTTC
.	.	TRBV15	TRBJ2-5	CATSRAQGGGETQYF	TGTGCCACCAGCAGAGCCCAGGGAGGAGGGGAGACCCAGTACTTC
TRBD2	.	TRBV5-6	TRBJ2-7	CASRTSASYYEQYF	TGTGCCAGCAGGACTAGCGCGAGCTACTACGAGCAGTACTTC
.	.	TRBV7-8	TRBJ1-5	CASSAGAINQPQHF	TGTGCCAGCAGCGCAGGGGCGATTAATCAGCCCCAGCATTTT
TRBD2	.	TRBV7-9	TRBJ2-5	CASSPAGRGKGETQYF	TGTGCCAGCAGCCCGGCCGGGCGGGGGAAGGGAGAGACCCAGTACTTC
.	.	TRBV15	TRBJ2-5	CATRGRGIQETQYF	TGTGCCACCAGAGGAAGGGGGATCCAAGAGACCCAGTACTTC
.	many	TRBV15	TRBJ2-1	CATSPKEISYNEQFF	TGTGCCACCAGCCCAAAAGAGATCTCCTACAATGAGCAGTTCTTC
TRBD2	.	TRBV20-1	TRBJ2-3	CSARDTTSGTDTQYF	TGCAGTGCTAGAGACACGACTAGCGGCACAGATACGCAGTATTTT
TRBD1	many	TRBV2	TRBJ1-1	CATGVAITGGGGTEAFF	TGTGCCACAGGGGTCGCGATCACAGGGGGCGGAGGCACTGAAGCTTTCTTT
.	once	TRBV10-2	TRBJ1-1	CASSGTSNTEAFF	TGCGCCAGCAGTGGGACGTCGAACACTGAAGCTTTCTTT
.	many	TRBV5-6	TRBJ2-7	CASSFTGTYYEQYF	TGTGCCAGCAGCTTTACCGGGACGTACTACGAGCAGTACTTC
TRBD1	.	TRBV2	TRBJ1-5	CASRRTGTQHF	TGTGCCAGCAGGCGGACAGGGACCCAGCATTTT
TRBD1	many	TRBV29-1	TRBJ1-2	CSVEDPDRGYGYTF	TGCAGCGTTGAAGATCCGGACAGGGGCTATGGCTACACCTTC
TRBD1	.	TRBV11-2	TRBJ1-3	CASSLFLQGALSAGNTIYF	TGTGCCAGCAGCTTATTCCTTCAGGGGGCTTTATCCGCAGGAAACACCATATATTTT
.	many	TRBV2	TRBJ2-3	CASARPGGTDTQYF	TGTGCCAGCGCCAGACCGGGGGGCACAGATACGCAGTATTTT
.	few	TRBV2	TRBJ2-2	CASLKRSTRSGELFF	TGTGCCAGCTTGAAGCGGAGTACGAGGTCCGGGGAGCTGTTTTTT
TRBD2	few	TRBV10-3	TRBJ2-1	CASTAGDSPYNEQFF	TGTGCCAGCACTGCGGGAGACTCACCTTACAATGAGCAGTTCTTC
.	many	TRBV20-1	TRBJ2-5	CSARPTETQYF	TGCAGTGCTAGACCTACAGAGACCCAGTACTTC
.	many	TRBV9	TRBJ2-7	CASSVGPSSYEQYF	TGTGCCAGCAGCGTAGGACCGAGCTCCTACGAGCAGTACTTC
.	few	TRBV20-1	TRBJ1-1	CSARDIKAGTDTEAFF	TGCAGTGCTAGAGATATCAAGGCAGGGACGGACACTGAAGCTTTCTTT
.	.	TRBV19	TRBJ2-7	CASSIQGGGKHEQYF	TGTGCCAGTAGTATACAGGGGGGGGGAAAGCACGAGCAGTACTTC
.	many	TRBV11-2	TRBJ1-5	CASSKRVQGGGSNQPQHF	TGTGCCAGCAGCAAAAGGGTCCAGGGCGGTGGAAGCAATCAGCCCCAGCATTTT
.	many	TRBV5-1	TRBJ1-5	CASSLGHTDQPQHF	TGCGCCAGCAGCTTGGGTCACACCGATCAGCCCCAGCATTTT
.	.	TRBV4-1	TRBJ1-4	CASSQDNEKLFF	TGCGCCAGCAGCCAAGATAATGAAAAACTGTTTTTT
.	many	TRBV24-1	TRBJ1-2	CATSDSRVSSGYTF	TGTGCCACCAGTGACTCAAGGGTCTCCTCAGGCTACACCTTC
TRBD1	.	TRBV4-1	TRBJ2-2	CASSQGDRDTGELFF	TGCGCCAGCAGCCAAGGGGACAGGGATACCGGGGAGCTGTTTTTT
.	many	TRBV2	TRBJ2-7	CASSDINIVNYEQYF	TGTGCCAGCAGTGATATCAACATAGTAAACTACGAGCAGTACTTC
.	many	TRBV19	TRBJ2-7	CASSELGEQYF	TGTGCCAGTAGTGAGTTAGGGGAGCAGTACTTC
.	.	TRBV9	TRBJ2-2	CASSQVGPGELFF	TGTGCCAGCAGCCAAGTAGGACCCGGGGAGCTGTTTTTT
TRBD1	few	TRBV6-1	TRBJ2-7	CASSADRDYEQYF	TGTGCCAGCAGTGCGGACAGGGACTACGAGCAGTACTTC
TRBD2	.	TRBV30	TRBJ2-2	CAWSGLARNTGELFF	TGTGCCTGGAGTGGACTAGCGAGGAACACCGGGGAGCTGTTTTTT
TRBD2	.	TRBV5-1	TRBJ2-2	CASSLSSTSGSAGELFF	TGCGCCAGCAGCTTGTCTAGTACTAGCGGGAGTGCCGGGGAGCTGTTTTTT
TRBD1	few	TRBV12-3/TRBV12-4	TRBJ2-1	CASRTTGRVDNEQFF	TGTGCCAGCAGAACGACAGGGAGAGTCGACAATGAGCAGTTCTTC
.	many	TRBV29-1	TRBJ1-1	CSVVKNTEAFF	TGCAGCGTTGTGAAGAACACTGAAGCTTTCTTT
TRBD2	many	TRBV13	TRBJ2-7	CASSLVLAGDYEQYF	TGTGCCAGCAGCTTAGTACTAGCGGGGGACTACGAGCAGTACTTC
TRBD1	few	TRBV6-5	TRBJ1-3	CASSYSTGQNSGNTIYF	TGTGCCAGCAGTTACTCCACGGGACAGAACTCTGGAAACACCATATATTTT
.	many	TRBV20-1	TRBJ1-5	CSATPGSESNQPQHF	TGCAGTGCAACGCCCGGGAGTGAGAGCAATCAGCCCCAGCATTTT
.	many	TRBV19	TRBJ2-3	CASRPGGGTDTQYF	TGTGCCAGTCGCCCCGGAGGGGGTACAGATACGCAGTATTTT
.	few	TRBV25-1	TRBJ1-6	CASSPDVGVNSPLHF	TGTGCCAGCTCACCAGATGTAGGGGTTAATTCACCCCTCCACTTT
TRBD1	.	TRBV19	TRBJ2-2	CASSGTGSTGELFF	TGTGCCAGTAGCGGGACAGGGAGCACCGGGGAGCTGTTTTTT
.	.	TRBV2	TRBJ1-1	CASSSWVDTEAFF	TGTGCCAGCAGTTCTTGGGTAGACACTGAAGCTTTCTTT
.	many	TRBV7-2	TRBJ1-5	CASSLSGATNQPQHF	TGTGCCAGCAGCTTAAGTGGGGCTACCAATCAGCCCCAGCATTTT
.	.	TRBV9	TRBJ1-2	CASSVGVYGYTF	TGTGCCAGCAGCGTAGGCGTCTATGGCTACACCTTC
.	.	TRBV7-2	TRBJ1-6	CASRPRGEGPLHF	TGTGCCAGCAGACCCCGCGGGGAAGGGCCCCTCCACTTT
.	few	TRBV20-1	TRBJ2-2	CSARDQRLANTGELFF	TGCAGTGCTAGAGATCAGCGACTAGCGAACACCGGGGAGCTGTTTTTT